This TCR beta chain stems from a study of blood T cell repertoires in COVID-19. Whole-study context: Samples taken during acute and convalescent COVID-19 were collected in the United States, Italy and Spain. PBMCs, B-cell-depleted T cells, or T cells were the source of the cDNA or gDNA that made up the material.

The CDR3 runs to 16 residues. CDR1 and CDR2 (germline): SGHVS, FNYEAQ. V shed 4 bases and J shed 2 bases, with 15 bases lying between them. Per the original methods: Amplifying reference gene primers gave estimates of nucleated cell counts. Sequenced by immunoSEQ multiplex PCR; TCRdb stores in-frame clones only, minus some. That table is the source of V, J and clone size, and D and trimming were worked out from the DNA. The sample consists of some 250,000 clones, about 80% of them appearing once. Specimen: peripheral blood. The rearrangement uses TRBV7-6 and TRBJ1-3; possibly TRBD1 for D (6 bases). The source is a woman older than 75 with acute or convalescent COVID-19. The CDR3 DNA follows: TGTGCCAGCAGCTCGGCCAGGGGTTTAACTGGAAACACCATATATTTT. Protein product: CASSSARGLTGNTIYF.